This T cell receptor (beta chain) stems from a study of blood T cell repertoires in COVID-19. Study as a whole: Samples taken during acute and convalescent COVID-19 were collected in the United States, Italy and Spain. The analysed material was cDNA or gDNA that came from T cells, B-cell-depleted T cells, or PBMCs.

The sample holds a few counts of this clone. Per the original methods: Researchers report that nucleated cell counts were estimated from reference gene primer amplification. Here immunoSEQ multiplex PCR was the method, and the copy in TCRdb shows in-frame clones only, minus some. That table is the source of V, J and clone size, and D and trimming were worked out from the DNA. This table has tens of thousands of clones, 75% to 90% appearing once. This CDR3 region has 15 residues. V lost 5 bases and J lost 5; bases outside the gene matches: 3. Germline CDR1 and CDR2: SGHAT and FQNNGV. This sequence joins TRBV11-2 and TRBJ2-5; 15 bases fit TRBD2. This sequence was found in a man of 80 years or more with active or convalescent COVID-19. Input material: peripheral blood. The CDR3 reads CASSPGTSGRETQYF. DNA of the CDR3: TGTGCCAGCAGCCCGGGGACTAGCGGGAGGGAGACCCAGTACTTC. The whole variable domain, filled in from reference TRBV11-2 and TRBJ2-5, reads EAGVAQSPRYKIIEKRQSVAFWCNPISGHATLYWYQQILGQGPKLLIQFQNNGVVDDSQLPKDRFSAERLKGVDSTLKIQPAKLEDSAVYLCASSPGTSGRETQYFGPGTRLLVL.